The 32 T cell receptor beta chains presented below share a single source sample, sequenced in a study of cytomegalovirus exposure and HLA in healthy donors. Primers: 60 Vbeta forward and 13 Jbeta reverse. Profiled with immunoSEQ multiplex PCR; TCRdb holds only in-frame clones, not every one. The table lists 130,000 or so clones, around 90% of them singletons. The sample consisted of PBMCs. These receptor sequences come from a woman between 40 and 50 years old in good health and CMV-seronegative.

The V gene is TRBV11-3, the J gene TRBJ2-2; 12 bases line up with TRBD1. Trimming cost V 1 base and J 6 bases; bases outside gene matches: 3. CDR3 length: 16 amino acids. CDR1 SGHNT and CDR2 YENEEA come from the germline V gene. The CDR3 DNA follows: TGTGCCAGCAGCTTAGGGGACAGGGGGCGCTCCGGGGAGCTGTTTTTT. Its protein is CASSLGDRGRSGELFF.

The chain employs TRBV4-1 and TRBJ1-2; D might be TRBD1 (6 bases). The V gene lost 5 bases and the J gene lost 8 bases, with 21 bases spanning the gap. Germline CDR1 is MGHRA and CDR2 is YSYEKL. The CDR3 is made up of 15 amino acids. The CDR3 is CASSSGGGGLGGYTF. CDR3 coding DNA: TGCGCCAGCAGCTCCGGGGGCGGGGGGCTCGGCGGCTACACCTTC.

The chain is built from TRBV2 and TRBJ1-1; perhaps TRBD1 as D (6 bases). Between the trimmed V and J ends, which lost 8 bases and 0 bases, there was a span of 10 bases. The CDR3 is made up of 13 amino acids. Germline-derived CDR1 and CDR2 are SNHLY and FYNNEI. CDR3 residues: CASSGHLNTEAFF. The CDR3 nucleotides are TGTGCCAGCTCGGGACACCTGAACACTGAAGCTTTCTTT.

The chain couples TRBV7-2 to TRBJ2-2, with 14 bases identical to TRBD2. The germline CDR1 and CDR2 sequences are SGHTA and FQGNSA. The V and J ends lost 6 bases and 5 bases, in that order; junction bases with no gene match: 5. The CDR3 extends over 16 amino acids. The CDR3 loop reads CASRGTSGSYTGELFF. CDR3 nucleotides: TGTGCCAGCAGGGGGACTAGCGGGAGCTATACCGGGGAGCTGTTTTTT.

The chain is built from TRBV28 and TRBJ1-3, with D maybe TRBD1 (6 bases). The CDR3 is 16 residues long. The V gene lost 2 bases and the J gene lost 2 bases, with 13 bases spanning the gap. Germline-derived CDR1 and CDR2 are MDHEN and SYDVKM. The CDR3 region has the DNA TGTGCCAGCAGTTTACAAAACCGGGACACTGGAAACACCATATATTTT. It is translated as CASSLQNRDTGNTIYF. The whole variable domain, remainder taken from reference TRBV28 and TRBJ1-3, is DVKVTQSSRYLVKRTGEKVFLECVQDMDHENMFWYRQDPGLGLRLIYFSYDVKMKEKGDIPEGYSVSREKKERFSLILESASTNQTSMYLCASSLQNRDTGNTIYFGEGSWLTVV.

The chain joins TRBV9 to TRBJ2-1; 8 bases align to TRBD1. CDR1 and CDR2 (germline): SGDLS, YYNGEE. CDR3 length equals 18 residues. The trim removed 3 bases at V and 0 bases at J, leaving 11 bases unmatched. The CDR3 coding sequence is TGTGCCAGCAGCGCCTTAGTTCCGGGACAGGACTCCTACAATGAGCAGTTCTTC. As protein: CASSALVPGQDSYNEQFF.

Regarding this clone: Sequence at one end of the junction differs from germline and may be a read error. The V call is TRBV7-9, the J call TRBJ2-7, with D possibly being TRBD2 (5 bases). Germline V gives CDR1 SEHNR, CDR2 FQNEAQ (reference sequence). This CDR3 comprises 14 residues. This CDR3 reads CSSSLVAGPYEQYF. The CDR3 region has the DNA TGTTCCAGCAGCTTAGTGGCGGGCCCCTACGAGCAGTACTTC.

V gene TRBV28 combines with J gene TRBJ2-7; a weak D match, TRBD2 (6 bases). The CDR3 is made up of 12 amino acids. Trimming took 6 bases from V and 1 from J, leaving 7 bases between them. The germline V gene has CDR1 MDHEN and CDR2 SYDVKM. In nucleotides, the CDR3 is TGTGCCAGCAGGGAGGGGTCCTACGAGCAGTACTTC. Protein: CASREGSYEQYF.

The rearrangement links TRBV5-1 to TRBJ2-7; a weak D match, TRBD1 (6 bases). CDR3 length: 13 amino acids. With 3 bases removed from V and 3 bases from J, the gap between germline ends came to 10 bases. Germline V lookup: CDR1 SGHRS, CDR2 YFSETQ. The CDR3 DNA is TGCGCCAGCAGCTCCGGGACAAACTACGAGCAGTACTTC. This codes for CASSSGTNYEQYF.

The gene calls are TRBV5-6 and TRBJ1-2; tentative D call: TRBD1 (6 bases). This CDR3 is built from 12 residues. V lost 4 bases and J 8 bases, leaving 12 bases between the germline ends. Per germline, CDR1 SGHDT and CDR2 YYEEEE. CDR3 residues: CASSIYRDGYTF. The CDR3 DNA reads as TGTGCCAGCAGCATCTACAGGGACGGCTACACCTTC.

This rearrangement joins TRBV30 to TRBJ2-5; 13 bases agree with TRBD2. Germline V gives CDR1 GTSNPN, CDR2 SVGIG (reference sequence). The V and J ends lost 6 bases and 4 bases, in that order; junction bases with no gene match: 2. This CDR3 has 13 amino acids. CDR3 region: CACGLAGAETQYF. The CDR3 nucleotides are TGTGCCTGTGGACTAGCGGGAGCAGAGACCCAGTACTTC. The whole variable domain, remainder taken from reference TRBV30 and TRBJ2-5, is SQTIHQWPATLVQPVGSPLSLECTVEGTSNPNLYWYRQAAGRGLQLLFYSVGIGQISSEVPQNLSASRPQDRQFILSSKKLLLSDSGFYLCACGLAGAETQYFGPGTRLLVL.

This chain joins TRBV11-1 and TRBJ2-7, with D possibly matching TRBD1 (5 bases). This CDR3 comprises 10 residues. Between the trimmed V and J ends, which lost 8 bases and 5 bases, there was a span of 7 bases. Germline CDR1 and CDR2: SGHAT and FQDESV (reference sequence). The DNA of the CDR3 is TGTGCCAGCCCAGGGAACGAGCAGTACTTC. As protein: CASPGNEQYF.

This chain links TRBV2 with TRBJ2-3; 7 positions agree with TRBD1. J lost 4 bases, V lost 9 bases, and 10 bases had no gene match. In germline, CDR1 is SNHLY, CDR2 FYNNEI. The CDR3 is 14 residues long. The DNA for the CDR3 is TGTGCCAGTGGGGACAGTAGGCTCCCAGATACGCAGTATTTT. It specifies CASGDSRLPDTQYF.

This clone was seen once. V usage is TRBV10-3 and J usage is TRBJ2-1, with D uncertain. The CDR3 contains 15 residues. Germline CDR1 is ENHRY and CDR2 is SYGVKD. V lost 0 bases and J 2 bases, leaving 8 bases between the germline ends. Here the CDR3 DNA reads TGTGCCATCAGTGAGTCGGCTCCTCCCTACAATGAGCAGTTCTTC. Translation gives CAISESAPPYNEQFF.

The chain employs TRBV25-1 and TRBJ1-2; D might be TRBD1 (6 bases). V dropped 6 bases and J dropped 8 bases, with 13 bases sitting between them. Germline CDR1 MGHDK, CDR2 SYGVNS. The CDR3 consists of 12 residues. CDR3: CASRGDISGYTF. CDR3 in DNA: TGTGCCAGCAGGGGGGACATCTCGGGCTACACCTTC.

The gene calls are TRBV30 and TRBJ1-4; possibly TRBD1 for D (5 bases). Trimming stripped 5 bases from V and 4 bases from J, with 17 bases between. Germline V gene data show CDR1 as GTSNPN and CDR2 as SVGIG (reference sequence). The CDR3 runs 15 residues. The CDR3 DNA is TGTGCCTGGGGGTACCCCCCCGGGGGTAATGAAAAACTGTTTTTT. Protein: CAWGYPPGGNEKLFF.

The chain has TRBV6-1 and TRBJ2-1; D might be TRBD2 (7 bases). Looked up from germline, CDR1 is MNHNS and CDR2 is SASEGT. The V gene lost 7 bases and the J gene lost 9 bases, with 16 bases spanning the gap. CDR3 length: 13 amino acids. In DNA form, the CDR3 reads TGTGCCAGCACTTGGGGGGGCGATGGTGAGCAGTTCTTC. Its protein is CASTWGGDGEQFF.

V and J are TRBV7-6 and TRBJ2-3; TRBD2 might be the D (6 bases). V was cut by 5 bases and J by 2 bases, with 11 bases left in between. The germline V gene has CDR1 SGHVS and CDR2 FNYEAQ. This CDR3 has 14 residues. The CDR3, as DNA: TGTGCCAGCAGCCCCGTAGCGGCCACAGATACGCAGTATTTT. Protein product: CASSPVAATDTQYF. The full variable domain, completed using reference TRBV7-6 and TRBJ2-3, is GAGVSQSPRYKVTKRGQDVALRCDPISGHVSLYWYRQALGQGPEFLTYFNYEAQQDKSGLPNDRFSAERPEGSISTLTIQRTEQRDSAMYRCASSPVAATDTQYFGPGTRLTVL.

CDR3 residues: CASSLGGLAGGRDGELFF. The CDR3 coding sequence is TGCGCCAGCAGCCTCGGCGGACTAGCGGGAGGGCGGGACGGGGAGCTGTTTTTT. This chain uses TRBV5-1 with TRBJ2-2; 15 nucleotides agree with TRBD2. J gave up 7 bases and V 4 bases, and 11 bases lay outside the gene matches. Germline CDR1 SGHRS, CDR2 YFSETQ. The CDR3 covers 18 residues.

The chain's CDR3 is CASSEQGNTIYF. The CDR3 DNA reads TGTGCCAGCAGTGAACAGGGGAACACCATATATTTT. This sequence joins TRBV6-1 and TRBJ1-3; tentative D call: TRBD1 (6 bases). Germline CDR1 reads MNHNS; CDR2 reads SASEGT. The CDR3 covers 12 residues. Deletions cut 2 bases from V and 7 bases from J, with 6 bases between.

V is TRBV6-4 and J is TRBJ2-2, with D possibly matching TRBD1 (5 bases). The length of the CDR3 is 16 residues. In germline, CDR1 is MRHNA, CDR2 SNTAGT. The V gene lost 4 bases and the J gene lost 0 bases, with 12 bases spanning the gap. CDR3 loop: CASSAFGAANTGELFF. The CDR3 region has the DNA TGTGCCAGCAGTGCATTTGGGGCGGCGAACACCGGGGAGCTGTTTTTT.

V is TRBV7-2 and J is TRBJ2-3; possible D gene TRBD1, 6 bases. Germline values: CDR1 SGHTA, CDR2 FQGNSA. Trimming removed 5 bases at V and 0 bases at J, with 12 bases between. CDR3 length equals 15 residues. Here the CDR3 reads CASSAFGQSTDTQYF. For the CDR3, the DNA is TGTGCCAGCAGCGCCTTTGGACAGAGCACAGATACGCAGTATTTT.

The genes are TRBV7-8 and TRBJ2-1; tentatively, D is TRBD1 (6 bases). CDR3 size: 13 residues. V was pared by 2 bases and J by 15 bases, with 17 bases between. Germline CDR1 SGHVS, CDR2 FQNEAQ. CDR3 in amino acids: CASSLYGTPAPFF. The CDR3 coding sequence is TGTGCCAGCAGCTTATATGGGACACCGGCCCCGTTCTTC.

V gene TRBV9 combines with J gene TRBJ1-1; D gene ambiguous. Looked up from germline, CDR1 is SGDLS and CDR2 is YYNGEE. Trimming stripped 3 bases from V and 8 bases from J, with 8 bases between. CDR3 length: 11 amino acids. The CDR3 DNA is TGTGCCAGCAGCGGGGCTCCGGAAGCTTTCTTT. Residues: CASSGAPEAFF.

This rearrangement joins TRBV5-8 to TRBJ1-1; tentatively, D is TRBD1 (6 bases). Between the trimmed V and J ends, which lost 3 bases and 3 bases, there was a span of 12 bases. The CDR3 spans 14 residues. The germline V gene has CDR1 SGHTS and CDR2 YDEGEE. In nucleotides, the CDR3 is TGTGCCAGCAGCTACAGGGCGAGGGACACTGAAGCTTTCTTT. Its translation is CASSYRARDTEAFF.

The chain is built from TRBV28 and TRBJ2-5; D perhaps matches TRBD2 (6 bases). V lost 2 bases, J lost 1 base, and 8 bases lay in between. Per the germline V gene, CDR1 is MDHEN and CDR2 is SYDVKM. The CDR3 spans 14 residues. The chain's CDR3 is CASSLGGSQETQYF. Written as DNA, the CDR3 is TGTGCCAGCAGTTTAGGGGGGTCCCAAGAGACCCAGTACTTC.

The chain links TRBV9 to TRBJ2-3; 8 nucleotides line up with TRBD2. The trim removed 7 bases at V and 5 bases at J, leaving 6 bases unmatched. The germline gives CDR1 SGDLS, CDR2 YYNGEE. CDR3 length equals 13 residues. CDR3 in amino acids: CASGREAVDTQYF. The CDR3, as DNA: TGTGCCAGCGGGCGGGAGGCGGTAGATACGCAGTATTTT.

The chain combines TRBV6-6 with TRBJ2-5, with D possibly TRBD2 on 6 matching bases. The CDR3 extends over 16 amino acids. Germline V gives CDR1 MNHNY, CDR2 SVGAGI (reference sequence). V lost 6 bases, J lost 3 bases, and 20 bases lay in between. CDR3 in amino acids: CASSGGRHAEKETQYF. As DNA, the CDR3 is TGTGCCAGCAGCGGGGGTCGACATGCCGAAAAAGAGACCCAGTACTTC.

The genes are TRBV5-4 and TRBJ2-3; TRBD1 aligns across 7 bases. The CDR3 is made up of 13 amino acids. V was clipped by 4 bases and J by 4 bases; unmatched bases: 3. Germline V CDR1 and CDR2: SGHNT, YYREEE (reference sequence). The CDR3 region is CASSSGQADTQYF. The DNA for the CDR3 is TGTGCCAGCAGCAGCGGACAGGCAGATACGCAGTATTTT.

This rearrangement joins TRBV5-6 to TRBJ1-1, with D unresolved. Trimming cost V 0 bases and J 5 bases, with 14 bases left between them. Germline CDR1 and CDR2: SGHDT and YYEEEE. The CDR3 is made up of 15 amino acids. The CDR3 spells CASSLVGRPETEAFF. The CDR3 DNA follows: TGTGCCAGCAGCTTGGTGGGCAGACCCGAAACTGAAGCTTTCTTT.

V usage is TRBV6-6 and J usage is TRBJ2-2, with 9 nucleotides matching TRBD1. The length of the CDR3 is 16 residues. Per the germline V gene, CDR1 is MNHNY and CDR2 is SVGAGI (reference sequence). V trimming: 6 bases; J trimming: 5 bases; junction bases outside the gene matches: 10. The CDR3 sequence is CASSQQRTGDTGELFF. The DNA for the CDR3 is TGTGCCAGCAGCCAACAACGGACAGGGGATACCGGGGAGCTGTTTTTT.

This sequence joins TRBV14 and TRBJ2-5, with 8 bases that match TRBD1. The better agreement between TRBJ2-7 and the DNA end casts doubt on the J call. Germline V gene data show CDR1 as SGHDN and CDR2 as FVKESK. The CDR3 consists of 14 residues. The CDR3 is CASSQFGQGGEQYF. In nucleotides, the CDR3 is TGTGCCAGCAGCCAATTCGGACAGGGAGGCGAGCAGTACTTC.